This note documents a single T cell receptor beta chain sequence. The germline gives CDR1 SGHRS, CDR2 YFSETQ. CDR3 length: 16 residues. V lost 4 bases to trimming and J lost 0 bases, with 11 bases between them. This record belongs to a study of blood T cell repertoires in COVID-19. Assay: immunoSEQ multiplex PCR; the TCRdb copy retains only in-frame clones and omits some. The table records some 65,000 clones, around 93% of them present only once. The TCR comes from a man in his 70s with active COVID-19. The sequenced sample was peripheral blood. The chain couples TRBV5-1 to TRBJ2-6; D unresolved. CDR3 sequence: CASSMRLDSGANVLTF. CDR3 coding DNA: TGCGCCAGCAGCATGCGACTGGACTCTGGGGCCAACGTCCTGACTTTC.